Included here is one T cell receptor beta chain sequence, with context. This clone's antigen is unknown. Base qualities are missing; no much larger clone stands one base away. The sample belongs to a study of T-cell reconstitution after alpha-beta-depleted transplantation in children listed by TCRdb under 2016. Looking at the study overall: T-cell immune reconstitution after TCRalphabeta/CD19-depleted allogeneic hematopoietic cell transplantation in children was quantitatively tracked in the study by means of TCR repertoire profiling.

According to the germline V gene (reference sequence), CDR1 reads MNHEY and CDR2 reads SMNVEV. The CDR3 goes from the cysteine to the phenylalanine over 16 residues. Solely the CDR3 DNA is kept, with 48 bases framed from the first base. V is pared back by 5 bases and J by 0 bases, with 17 bases lying between the germline termini. The method behind the library was PCR. Sequencing used an Illumina HiSeq 2500. TCR library preparation used molecular barcoding, with unique molecular identifiers applied to normalize quantification of the TCRbeta repertoire. The public reads were run again by TCRdb, first through fastp at Q25 and then through MiXCR, and only productive beta chains were kept. Rows are unified per CDR3 protein, each entry keeping the most common DNA and genes. The sample table contains 200,000 to 250,000 distinct CDR3 sequences; only one count was recorded for approximately 9% of them. The ten most abundant clones make up approximately 5.9% of the sample.

The sequences come from PBMCs from the stem cell graft donor, collected from the stem cell graft. This clonotype originated in a human donor who donated a stem cell graft to a child with acute lymphoblastic leukemia. The rearrangement joined TRBV27 to TRBJ2-7; the D gene cannot be named for sure. The CDR3 protein is CASSLLARRSSYEQYF. The sequence in DNA is TGTGCCAGCAGTCTACTGGCCAGGCGAAGCTCCTACGAGCAGTACTTC.